The 18 T cell receptor beta chains below were found in one sample sequenced in a study of cytomegalovirus exposure and HLA in healthy donors. PCR was performed using 60 Vbeta and 13 Jbeta primers. Clones were read by immunoSEQ multiplex PCR, and TCRdb kept only the in-frame ones, dropping some. The table lists approximately 75,000 clones, with about 0.83% in the top ten. The sequenced sample was PBMCs. These receptors all stem from a boy aged 5-17 years in good health and CMV-seronegative.

J is TRBJ1-1 and V is TRBV27; no firm D call. Germline lookup yields CDR1 MNHEY and CDR2 SMNVEV (reference sequence). The V end lost 8 bases, the J end lost 7 bases, and 17 bases lay between the germline ends. The CDR3 contains 13 residues. This CDR3 reads CASRTWRDGEAFF. In nucleotides, the CDR3 is TGTGCCAGCCGAACGTGGCGGGATGGTGAAGCTTTCTTT.

The V and J genes are TRBV6-5 and TRBJ1-1; D is perhaps TRBD1 (6 bases). This CDR3 has 13 amino acids. Germline loops: CDR1 MNHEY, CDR2 SVGAGI. Trimming shortened V by 1 base and J by 4 bases, and 7 bases separated the two germline ends. In nucleotides, the CDR3 is TGTGCCAGCAGTTACTTAGGGGGCACTGAAGCTTTCTTT. This gives the protein CASSYLGGTEAFF.

V gene TRBV18 combines with J gene TRBJ1-5, with 8 bases identical to TRBD1. With V trimmed by 8 bases and J by 5 bases, 8 bases remained unmatched. The CDR3 consists of 14 residues. Germline CDR1 is KGHSH and CDR2 is LQKENI. CDR3: CASQGAGGYQPQHF. CDR3 coding DNA: TGTGCCAGCCAGGGGGCAGGGGGTTATCAGCCCCAGCATTTT.

The chain uses TRBV19 and TRBJ1-2; D not resolved. Trimming took 5 bases from V and 4 from J, leaving 17 bases between them. The CDR3 sequence is 15 residues long. The germline V gene encodes CDR1 LNHDA and CDR2 SQIVND (reference sequence). The CDR3 nucleotides read TGTGCCAGTAGTGCAGGAGGCGTAGGTGGCTATGGCTACACCTTC. Translating gives CASSAGGVGGYGYTF. Drawing the rest from reference TRBV19 and TRBJ1-2, the complete variable domain is DGGITQSPKYLFRKEGQNVTLSCEQNLNHDAMYWYRQDPGQGLRLIYYSQIVNDFQKGDIAEGYSVSREKKESFPLTVTSAQKNPTAFYLCASSAGGVGGYGYTFGSGTRLTVV.

This chain joins TRBV7-9 and TRBJ2-7; 11 bases map to TRBD1. Germline assignment: CDR1 SEHNR and CDR2 FQNEAQ (reference sequence). J was trimmed by 3 bases and V by 4 bases; bases with no gene match: 8. The CDR3 consists of 16 residues. This CDR3 reads CASSYLGQGDYYEQYF. CDR3 in DNA: TGTGCCAGCAGCTACCTGGGACAGGGGGACTACTACGAGCAGTACTTC. Variable domain in full (rest from reference TRBV7-9 and TRBJ2-7): DTGVSQNPRHKITKRGQNVTFRCDPISEHNRLYWYRQTLGQGPEFLTYFQNEAQLEKSRLLSDRFSAERPKGSFSTLEIQRTEQGDSAMYLCASSYLGQGDYYEQYFGPGTRLTVT.

The V and J genes are TRBV5-6 and TRBJ2-5; the D gene is possibly TRBD2 (6 bases). The germline CDR1 and CDR2 sequences are SGHDT and YYEEEE. The CDR3 is 17 amino acids. Deletions cut 1 base from V and 1 base from J, with 17 bases between. This CDR3 reads CASSLRRGRAAQETQYF. The CDR3 nucleotides read TGTGCCAGCAGCTTGAGGAGGGGCCGGGCGGCCCAAGAGACCCAGTACTTC. Using reference TRBV5-6 and TRBJ2-5 for the parts outside the CDR3, the full variable domain is DAGVTQSPTHLIKTRGQQVTLRCSPKSGHDTVSWYQQALGQGPQFIFQYYEEEERQRGNFPDRFSGHQFPNYSSELNVNALLLGDSALYLCASSLRRGRAAQETQYFGPGTRLLVL.

In DNA form, the CDR3 reads TGCAGCGTTGGTCCGGGACAGGTGAGAGGAGCTTTCTTT. Protein sequence: CSVGPGQVRGAFF. The rearrangement joins TRBV29-1 to TRBJ1-1; TRBD1 matches at 8 bases. The CDR3 totals 13 residues. V was clipped by 4 bases and J by 10 bases; unmatched bases: 11. The germline V gene encodes CDR1 SQVTM and CDR2 ANQGSEA.

The CDR3 is CASQGRVGTGELFF. The CDR3 DNA sequence: TGTGCCAGTCAAGGCCGGGTCGGCACCGGGGAGCTGTTTTTT. The V call is TRBV19, the J call TRBJ2-2, with no clear D. The CDR3 contains 14 residues. Trimming shortened V by 8 bases and J by 4 bases, and 14 bases separated the two germline ends. Germline CDR1 is LNHDA and CDR2 is SQIVND (reference sequence).

The chain links TRBV11-2 to TRBJ2-3, with TRBD2 matching over 10 bases. The ends lost 4 bases at V and 2 bases at J; junction bases unmatched: 9. Germline assignment: CDR1 SGHAT and CDR2 FQNNGV. This CDR3 comprises 17 residues. CDR3 bases: TGTGCCAGCAGCTCCCCCGGGACTAGCGCCAACACAGATACGCAGTATTTT. Protein sequence: CASSSPGTSANTDTQYF.

The chain recombines TRBV5-4 with TRBJ2-5, with 10 bases lining up with TRBD2. V lost 0 bases and J lost 5; bases outside the gene matches: 7. This CDR3 is built from 16 residues. CDR1 and CDR2 (germline): SGHNT, YYREEE (reference sequence). The CDR3 DNA sequence: TGTGCCAGCAGCTTGGTGGCTAGCGGGAGAAGCGAGACCCAGTACTTC. The encoded protein is CASSLVASGRSETQYF.

The chain uses TRBV28 and TRBJ1-1; D is perhaps TRBD1 (6 bases). Per the germline V gene, CDR1 is MDHEN and CDR2 is SYDVKM. The CDR3 is 15 amino acids. V was cut by 6 bases and J by 4 bases, with 18 bases left in between. The CDR3: CASSSPGGRGTEAFF. The CDR3 coding sequence is TGTGCCAGCAGCTCGCCCGGGGGGCGCGGCACTGAAGCTTTCTTT.

The gene calls are TRBV5-5 and TRBJ2-7; TRBD2 matches 11 bases. Looked up from germline, CDR1 is SGHKS and CDR2 is YYEKEE (reference sequence). This CDR3 is 16 amino acids long. V gave up 4 bases and J gave up 3 bases; unmatched junction bases: 9. CDR3 coding DNA: TGTGCCAGCAGCCCAGTAGCGGGAGGGTTTAACTACGAGCAGTACTTC. Its translation is CASSPVAGGFNYEQYF. Together with reference TRBV5-5 and TRBJ2-7, the CDR3 gives the full variable domain: DAGVTQSPTHLIKTRGQQVTLRCSPISGHKSVSWYQQVLGQGPQFIFQYYEKEERGRGNFPDRFSARQFPNYSSELNVNALLLGDSALYLCASSPVAGGFNYEQYFGPGTRLTVT.

The chain uses TRBV30 and TRBJ1-1, with TRBD1 matching 11 bases. Germline V gives CDR1 GTSNPN, CDR2 SVGIG (reference sequence). V shed 3 bases, J shed 0 bases, and the junction held 12 bases outside the gene matches. This CDR3 comprises 18 residues. CDR3 in amino acids: CAWSPGQGASPMNTEAFF. The CDR3 region has the DNA TGTGCCTGGAGCCCCGGACAGGGGGCCTCCCCGATGAACACTGAAGCTTTCTTT.

J is TRBJ2-7 and V is TRBV5-8; possibly TRBD2 for D (6 bases). There are 14 residues in the CDR3. Trimming left V 1 base short and J 6 bases short, with 14 bases between. CDR1 and CDR2 from the germline V gene are SGHTS and YDEGEE. The DNA for the CDR3 is TGTGCCAGCAGCTTGATGGGGGGAACGGGCGAGCAGTACTTC. Its translation is CASSLMGGTGEQYF.

The chain recombines TRBV6-5 with TRBJ1-2; D is possibly TRBD1 (6 bases). The CDR3 loop spans 14 amino acids. Germline V gene data show CDR1 as MNHEY and CDR2 as SVGAGI. V gave up 5 bases and J gave up 5 bases, with 15 bases separating them. The DNA for the CDR3 is TGTGCCAGCAGTAGGGAGGGGGGAGGGTATGGCTACACCTTC. Its protein product is CASSREGGGYGYTF.

The rearrangement uses TRBV29-1 and TRBJ2-7; 7 nucleotides match TRBD1. The V segment lost 1 base and the J segment 7 bases; nucleotides outside the gene matches: 13. CDR3 length: 15 residues. CDR1 and CDR2 (germline): SQVTM, ANQGSEA. In nucleotides, the CDR3 is TGCAGCGTTGAAGTTTTGGGACAGACTACGAAGGAGCAGTACTTC. Translation gives CSVEVLGQTTKEQYF.

The rearrangement uses TRBV6-5 and TRBJ1-2, with 7 bases aligning to TRBD1. The V segment lost 0 bases and the J segment 8 bases; nucleotides outside the gene matches: 6. Germline loops: CDR1 MNHEY, CDR2 SVGAGI. The CDR3 is made up of 14 amino acids. The CDR3 sequence is CASSYSSLRGGYTF. Here the CDR3 DNA reads TGTGCCAGCAGTTACTCCAGCCTCAGGGGGGGCTACACCTTC.

The chain links TRBV5-4 to TRBJ2-3; 7 bases agree with TRBD2. The V gene end was trimmed by 7 bases and the J gene end by 0 bases; junction bases not matched to a gene: 14. Germline loops: CDR1 SGHNT, CDR2 YYREEE (reference sequence). The CDR3 spans 17 residues. The CDR3 sequence: CASGGTSGTPSTDTQYF. The CDR3 bases are TGTGCCAGCGGGGGGACCAGCGGGACCCCTAGCACAGATACGCAGTATTTT.